This T cell receptor beta chain was documented in a study of immune heterogeneity within non-small cell lung tumors. Of note for this clonotype: Likely a read error: the CDR3 ends without its conserved phenylalanine or tryptophan.

The trim removed 7 bases at V and 6 bases at J, leaving 9 bases unmatched. In germline, CDR1 is ENHRY, CDR2 SYGVKD. The CDR3 contains 13 residues. With approximately 0.6 ug used per sample, the template was genomic DNA from bulk tumor. Biopsies, several per primary tumor and spaced far apart, were collected during surgery. Enrolled patients presented with newly diagnosed, previously untreated non-small cell lung cancer and underwent curative surgery. TCR beta CDR3 was amplified by multiplex PCR, first round approximately 10 cycles, 32 V and 13 J primers. TCRdb re-derived calls from the multiplex PCR reads in MiXCR, one entry per CDR3 protein. This table has 4,400 or so distinct CDR3 sequences, about 25% appearing once.

The TCR sequence derives from a man aged 45-65 years with non-small cell lung cancer. The chain links TRBV10-3 to TRBJ2-7, with 7 nucleotides matching TRBD1. The specimen was lung tumor tissue. CDR3 in amino acids: CAIKLGQKGEQYY. CDR3 bases: TGTGCCATCAAGTTGGGACAGAAAGGCGAGCAGTACTAC.